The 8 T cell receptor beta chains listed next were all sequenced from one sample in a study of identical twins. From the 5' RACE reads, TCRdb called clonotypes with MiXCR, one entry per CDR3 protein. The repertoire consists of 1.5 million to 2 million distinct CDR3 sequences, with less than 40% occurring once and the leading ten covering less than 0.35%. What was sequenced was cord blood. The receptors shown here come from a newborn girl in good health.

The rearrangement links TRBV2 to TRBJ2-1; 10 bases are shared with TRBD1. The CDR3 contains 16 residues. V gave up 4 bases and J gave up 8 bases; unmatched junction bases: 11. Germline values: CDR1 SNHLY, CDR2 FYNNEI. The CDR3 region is CASSVPGTGVSYEQFF. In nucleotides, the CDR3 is TGTGCCAGCAGTGTCCCCGGGACAGGGGTATCTTATGAGCAGTTCTTC.

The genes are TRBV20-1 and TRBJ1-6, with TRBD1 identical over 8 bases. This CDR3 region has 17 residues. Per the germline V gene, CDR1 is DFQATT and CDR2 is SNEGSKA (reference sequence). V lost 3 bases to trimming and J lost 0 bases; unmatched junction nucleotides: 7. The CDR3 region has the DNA TGCAGTGCTAGGGGACAGGCAAAACTCTCCTATAATTCACCCCTCCACTTT. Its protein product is CSARGQAKLSYNSPLHF.

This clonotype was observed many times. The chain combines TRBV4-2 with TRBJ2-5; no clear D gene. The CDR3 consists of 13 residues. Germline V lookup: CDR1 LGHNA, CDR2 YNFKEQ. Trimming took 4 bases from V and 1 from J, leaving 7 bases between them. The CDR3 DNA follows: TGTGCCAGCAGCCGTGGCATCCAAGAGACCCAGTACTTC. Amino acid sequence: CASSRGIQETQYF.

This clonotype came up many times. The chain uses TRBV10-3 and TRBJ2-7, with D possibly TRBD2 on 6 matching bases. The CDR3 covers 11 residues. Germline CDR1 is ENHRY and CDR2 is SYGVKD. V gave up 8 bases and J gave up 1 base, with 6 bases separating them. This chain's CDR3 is CAIGGSYEQYF. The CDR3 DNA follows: TGTGCCATCGGGGGGTCCTACGAGCAGTACTTC.

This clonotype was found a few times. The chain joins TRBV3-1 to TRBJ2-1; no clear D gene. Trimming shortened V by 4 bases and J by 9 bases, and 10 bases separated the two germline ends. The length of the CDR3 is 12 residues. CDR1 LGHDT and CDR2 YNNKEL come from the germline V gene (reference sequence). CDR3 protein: CASSRSSIEQFF. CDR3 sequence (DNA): TGTGCCAGCAGCCGAAGTTCCATTGAGCAGTTCTTC.

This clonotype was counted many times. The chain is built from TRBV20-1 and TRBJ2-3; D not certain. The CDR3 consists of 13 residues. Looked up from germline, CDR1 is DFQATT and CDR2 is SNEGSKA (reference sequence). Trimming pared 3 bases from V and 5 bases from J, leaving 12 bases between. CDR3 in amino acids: CSARIGSRDTQYF. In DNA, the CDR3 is TGCAGTGCTAGGATCGGTAGTAGAGATACGCAGTATTTT.

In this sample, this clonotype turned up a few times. This CDR3 is CASSSRQGIYEQYF. The CDR3 bases are TGTGCCAGCAGTTCTCGACAGGGGATCTACGAGCAGTACTTC. This rearrangement joins TRBV6-5 to TRBJ2-7, with 8 bases matching TRBD1. Looked up from germline, CDR1 is MNHEY and CDR2 is SVGAGI. The J segment lost 3 bases and the V segment lost 4 bases, leaving 5 bases of the junction unmatched. The CDR3 is 14 amino acids.

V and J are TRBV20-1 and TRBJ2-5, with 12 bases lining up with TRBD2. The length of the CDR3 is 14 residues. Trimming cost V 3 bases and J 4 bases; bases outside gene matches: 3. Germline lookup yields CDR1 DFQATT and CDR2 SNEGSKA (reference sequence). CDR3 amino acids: CSARASGGGETQYF. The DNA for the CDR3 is TGCAGTGCTAGGGCTAGCGGGGGGGGAGAGACCCAGTACTTC.